This TCR beta chain was captured by sequencing in a study of tissue T cells after allogeneic stem cell transplantation. Study results and limitations: Some tissue clones might be persisting host cells; their alloreactivity or antigen specificity was not determined. Only a limited share of tissue TCRs appeared in blood or spleen.

CDR3 sequences, V/J genes, frequencies and template counts came from survey-depth TCRbeta sequencing. The assay was immunoSEQ multiplex PCR, and TCRdb's table has in-frame clones only and misses some. This sample yields 20,000 to 25,000 clones, of which around 79% are seen a single time; roughly 7.1% belongs to the top ten. Median post-mortem interval was over nine hours for GI, liver, skin and lymphoid tissues. CDR1 and CDR2 (germline): LNHDA, SQIVND (reference sequence). The CDR3 length is 14 residues. Trimming cost V 6 bases and J 7 bases, with 17 bases left between them. This clone has just a few counts. Its target is unknown.

This receptor was identified in a female donor over 55 with lung cancer. The sequencing here drew on tissue from the ileum, taken at autopsy. V is TRBV19 and J is TRBJ2-3; D unclear. The CDR3, as DNA: TGTGCCAGTAGAGCCGTAGCCGACTCTCATACGCAGTATTTT. It codes for CASRAVADSHTQYF. Using reference TRBV19 and TRBJ2-3 for the parts outside the CDR3, the full variable domain is DGGITQSPKYLFRKEGQNVTLSCEQNLNHDAMYWYRQDPGQGLRLIYYSQIVNDFQKGDIAEGYSVSREKKESFPLTVTSAQKNPTAFYLCASRAVADSHTQYFGPGTRLTVL.